This T cell receptor beta chain was captured in a study of blood T cell repertoires in COVID-19. The data were produced by immunoSEQ multiplex PCR, yet TCRdb's version contains in-frame clones alone and is incomplete. The sample holds about 400,000 clones; approximately 86% are singletons and the top ten take over 2.5%. In germline, CDR1 is GTSNPN, CDR2 SVGIG (reference sequence). The CDR3 has 12 residues. With 4 bases removed from V and 6 bases from J, the gap between germline ends came to 12 bases. Sequencing was carried out using peripheral blood. V and J are TRBV30 and TRBJ1-2; no definite D call. This receptor was identified in a human donor in a cohort sampled during active COVID-19. CDR3 in DNA: TGTGCCTGGAACGGTCAATACGATGGCTACACCTTC. This translates into CAWNGQYDGYTF.